This T cell receptor beta chain was obtained from a study of cytomegalovirus exposure and HLA in healthy donors (dated by TCRdb to about 2017). Study-level background: According to an earlier analysis of a few hundred of the donors, 150 million to 200 million T cells yielded roughly 100 million unique TCR beta sequences and about 300 Gb of sequence data. Roughly 300 gigabases of sequencing data and around 90 million unique TCR sequences made up an early release that covered 640 HLA-typed donors. Among the approximately 430 genotyped donors, 81% belonged to the genetic ancestry cluster associated with self-reported Caucasian donors. The study was designed to test whether signatures of past pathogen exposure could be identified by cataloging public T cell receptors. The T cell repertoires of 700 or so subjects were profiled by immunosequencing and related to cytomegalovirus serostatus. Besides the first cohort of some 670 subjects, a separate validation cohort made up of roughly 120 different subjects was used. High-throughput TCR immunosequencing, statistical association of individual TCRs with disease status, and machine learning were combined to predict cytomegalovirus infection status. In a later analysis, previously published TCR beta repertoires from roughly 710 donors were re-analyzed and high-resolution HLA genotyping was added so that TCR occurrence patterns could be studied. Rather than drawing on any new phenotypic data, the later analysis identified candidate immune exposures from TCR beta sequences and the way those sequences occurred across donors. In an earlier analysis of several hundred of the donors, high-throughput TCR beta sequencing was used to judge whether each TCR beta V gene segment behaved as functional or pseudogenic. Donor age, sex, ethnicity and CMV serostatus were compiled alongside the repertoire data. In a later genetic analysis, genome-wide SNP genotypes for about 55% of the roughly 670 donors were used, and that subset was treated as a discovery cohort. All discovery cohort repertoires had been generated on a single sequencing platform. Both class I and class II loci were covered by HLA typing, at four-digit resolution. Typing coverage differed by locus: A, B, C, DRB1 and DQB1 were typed in roughly 620-640 donors, DQA1 in about 560, DPA1 in approximately 610, and DPB1 in 472. Four to six DR-DQ haplotypes were handled as single units for association and clustering, since linkage in the cohort was strong. Among 300 to 500 genotyped donors of the cohort, an average of around 220,000 unique TCR beta nucleotide sequences was sequenced per donor, of which about 18% were non-productive. Summary of the overall study and its limitations: CMV serostatus was the only immune exposure information available for the cohort. A later genetic analysis associated a missense DCLRE1C variant with V-gene and J-gene trimming of TCR beta chains, and an independent cohort replicated the association. Assigning TCR associations to individual alleles was difficult when HLA alleles, especially DR and DQ, strongly co-occurred. A later analysis associated some 17,000 TCR beta sequences with specific HLA alleles at a false discovery rate of 0.05. According to a later analysis, TCR association rates differed among HLA loci, with DRB1 alleles showing the most associated TCRs and HLA-C alleles showing the fewest. The 87-base-pair reads could not distinguish some IMGT-functional V segments, including TRBV6-2 and TRBV6-3, so those segments were excluded. A total of 150 to 200 TCR beta chains were listed by the study as associated with cytomegalovirus. Correlated functional status among segregating V segments might be attributable to linkage disequilibrium, but an unknown experimental factor could not be ruled out. The classifier was reported to diagnose cytomegalovirus status with high specificity and sensitivity in both the original and validation cohorts. Across donors, most TCR sequences were observed very rarely, whereas some public TCRs were present in many individuals. The authors suggested that the approach could potentially be extended to other disease states and immunological phenotypes. HLA typing was unavailable for some donors at each locus, so association tests used only the typed subset. Because counts were too low, fewer than 20 rarely observed V segments, including chromosome 9 orphons, were excluded from the earlier analysis of a few hundred of the donors. A later analysis found that HLA-associated TCR beta chains were more clonally expanded and had lower generation probabilities than equally common non-associated chains. Compared with the 666-donor mean, donors in an Asian-associated ancestry cluster had fewer N-insertions in productive TCRs, according to a later genetic analysis. Only TCR beta chains were sequenced in this cohort, and the absence of alpha or paired-chain data limited detectable features. Roughly uniform sequencing depth across donors was assumed in presence/absence analyses, although this assumption may not hold. A further reported finding was that TCR beta sequences accurately predicted the HLA-A and HLA-B alleles for most subjects in the first cohort. Three of the identified cytomegalovirus-associated TCR beta chains were confirmed in vitro to be specific for cytomegalovirus antigens. An earlier analysis of approximately 540 of the donors showed that most TCR beta V segments appeared in productive rearrangements either about 87% or about 30% of the time, which broadly matched IMGT annotations. According to a later analysis, parvovirus B19, influenza, CMV and Epstein-Barr virus appeared linked to several top co-occurrence clusters. According to a later analysis, most CMV-associated TCR beta chains appeared to be HLA-restricted, and the HLA associations seemed to be driven largely by CMV exposure. A group of highly shared sequence variants was considered likely to be a technical artifact of the sequencing pipeline.

Libraries came from the immunoSEQ multiplex PCR assay. A mixture of 60 forward primers for TCR Vbeta segments and 13 reverse primers for TCR Jbeta segments was used in the multiplex PCR. Amplification of the CDR3 region of rearranged TCR beta genes was performed with a multiplex PCR assay on genomic DNA. Amplified TCR beta libraries were sequenced as 87-base-pair reads on the Illumina HiSeq System. For the original study's pipeline: A later analysis tallied roughly 80 million unique TCR beta chains across the 666 repertoires, and some 10 million of those chains were shared by two or more donors. A nearest-neighbor algorithm error-corrected the raw reads and collapsed the reads into unique sequences, merging closely related sequences to remove PCR and sequencing errors. To assign V, D and J gene segments, CDR3 sequences were aligned to IMGT reference sequences. For a sequence to be retained, at least a six-nucleotide match to both a V gene segment and a J gene segment was required. A rearrangement was called productive if the CDR3 had no stop codons and remained in frame with V and J, and every other rearrangement was called non-productive. Following IMGT convention, CDR3 was defined as the stretch from the second conserved V-encoded cysteine to the conserved J-encoded phenylalanine. The earlier analysis of fewer than 700 of the donors excluded sequences that lacked an unambiguous match to a single V gene segment. An earlier analysis of 450 to 650 of the donors called V segments functional above 56.7% productive rearrangements and segregating when the between-donor standard deviation exceeded 5%. To diagnose cytomegalovirus status from the catalog of TCR beta chain sequences, a statistical classification framework was built. In a later analysis, V and J genes were assigned by comparing TCR nucleotide sequences against IMGT/GENE-DB human TR gene sequences. The TCRdist pipeline was used in a later analysis to assign CDR3 sequences and most-parsimonious VDJ recombination scenarios. In a later analysis, each TCR beta chain was defined by its CDR3 amino acid sequence together with its V-gene family, and reads lacking a unique V-gene family were excluded. As a way to deal with suspected cross-contamination and a sequencing artifact, a later analysis dropped 450 to 600 nucleotide sequences that were highly shared and had low generation probability. A later analysis calculated a clonal expansion index for each public chain from normalized within-repertoire ranks of inferred template counts. In a later analysis, generation probabilities were computed with a VDJ recombination model fitted to out-of-frame rearrangements, and the resulting probabilities were checked against IGoR. In a later analysis, TCR-TCR, TCR-HLA and TCR-CMV co-occurrence was scored with hypergeometric tests, and a repertoire-size bias correction was applied to TCR pairs. False discovery rates were estimated in a later analysis by permuting HLA or CMV assignments 20 times. In a later analysis, co-occurring TCRs were grouped using DBSCAN, with TCRdist sequence similarity added in when clustering inside HLA-allele-positive subsets. Repertoires with fewer than 30,000 or more than 120,000 public chains were left out of co-occurrence clustering, as were a handful of repertoires with anomalous nucleotide sharing. TCRdb provides this immuneACCESS table in a form limited to in-frame rearrangements. Some clones are lacking; in checked studies, under half of them reflect an unresolved V gene, and why the rest are absent is not known. V and J calls and clone size are those listed in that table; D and trimming were worked out from the DNA. In all, the sample holds 90,000 to 100,000 clones, and about 75% of those were seen once. In total, the top ten clones hold less than 9% of the sample.

The cohort comprised more than 550 healthy bone marrow donors. All cohort members were sampled while nominally healthy, although unrecorded immune exposures were likely present. The donor tested CMV seropositive and was one of the 289 seropositive cohort members. A peripheral blood sample was provided by each donor, and peripheral blood mononuclear cells were used for TCR beta sequencing. Genomic DNA was extracted from the blood cell samples with the Qiagen DNeasy Blood Extraction Kit. The CDR3 runs 14 residues from the cysteine to the phenylalanine. Just the 42-base CDR3 DNA is kept, in frame starting at base 1. V is reduced by 3 bases and J by 5 bases, leaving a spacing of 14 bases between them. The germline V gene (reference sequence) gives CDR1 as MNHNY and CDR2 as SVGAGI. A word on this clone: Its antigen is still unknown. Within one base of it there is no much larger clone, and no base qualities were kept.

The sample taken for sequencing was PBMCs. This sequence originates from a man aged 35 to 55 in good health and CMV-seropositive. The chain couples TRBV6-6 to TRBJ2-7, and possibly TRBD2, on 6 matching bases. CDR3 reads: CASSYSAGRNEQYF. The DNA is as follows: TGTGCCAGCAGTTATTCGGCAGGGAGGAACGAGCAGTACTTC.